Listed below are T cell receptor beta chains from one sample, sequenced in a study of blood T cell repertoires in COVID-19. Sequencing used immunoSEQ multiplex PCR; TCRdb keeps in-frame clones, though not all of them. The sample holds some 58,000 clones, roughly 89% seen once. Material for sequencing was peripheral blood. The receptors originated from a man aged 50-59 years with acute or convalescent COVID-19. Both conserved end residues are part of each CDR3. The order of the fields is J gene, V gene, D gene, clone size, CDR3 DNA, CDR3 protein. D genes are given only for firm matches. Not every row has a clone size; where given, it reads once, few, many or a size class.

J: TRBJ2-7; V: TRBV27; D: .; size: .; DNA: TGTGCCAGCAGTTTAACGCTTCAGTACGAGCAGTACTTC; CDR3: CASSLTLQYEQYF
J: TRBJ2-3; V: TRBV19; D: .; size: .; DNA: TGTGCCAGTCGACCGAACAGGGCGGGCACAGATACGCAGTATTTT; CDR3: CASRPNRAGTDTQYF
J: TRBJ1-2; V: TRBV7-6; D: .; size: .; DNA: TGTGCCAGCAGCCCGTCTTCAGGAGGGGATAACTATGGCTACACCTTC; CDR3: CASSPSSGGDNYGYTF
J: TRBJ2-2; V: TRBV7-3; D: TRBD1; size: once; DNA: TGTGCCAGCAGCTCGGGACAGCCGAACACCGGGGAGCTGTTTTTT; CDR3: CASSSGQPNTGELFF
J: TRBJ2-2; V: TRBV5-1; D: .; size: .; DNA: TGCGCCAGCAGCTTGACACCCACCGAAATGAACACCGGGGAGCTGTTTTTT; CDR3: CASSLTPTEMNTGELFF
J: TRBJ2-3; V: TRBV7-9; D: .; size: .; DNA: TGTGCCAGCAGCTTACGGGGAGATAGCACAGATACGCAGTATTTT; CDR3: CASSLRGDSTDTQYF
J: TRBJ1-1; V: TRBV11-3; D: .; size: .; DNA: TGTGCCAGCAGCAGCGGGACTTCCACTGAAGCTTTCTTT; CDR3: CASSSGTSTEAFF
J: TRBJ2-2; V: TRBV7-3; D: TRBD2; size: .; DNA: TGTGCCAGCAGCAGGACTAGCGGGGGGGCCGGTGGCACCGGGGAGCTGTTTTTT; CDR3: CASSRTSGGAGGTGELFF
J: TRBJ1-2; V: TRBV3-1/TRBV3-2; D: TRBD1; size: few; DNA: TGTGCCAGCAGCCAAGATGGGACAGGGGTCTATGGCTACACCTTC; CDR3: CASSQDGTGVYGYTF
J: TRBJ2-2; V: TRBV5-1; D: TRBD2; size: .; DNA: TGCGCCAGCAGCTTGACGGGTCCAGCGGGGGGGCTGGGCACCGGGGAGCTGTTTTTT; CDR3: CASSLTGPAGGLGTGELFF
J: TRBJ2-1; V: TRBV11-3; D: .; size: .; DNA: TGTGCCAGCAGCTTTAGAAGTGGTGAGCAGTTCTTC; CDR3: CASSFRSGEQFF
J: TRBJ1-3; V: TRBV11-3; D: .; size: .; DNA: TGTGCCAGCAGCCCCCGGTCAGGAAACACCATATATTTT; CDR3: CASSPRSGNTIYF
J: TRBJ1-1; V: TRBV5-1; D: TRBD1; size: few; DNA: TGCGCCAGCAGCGGCGGACAGGTGAACACTGAAGCTTTCTTT; CDR3: CASSGGQVNTEAFF
J: TRBJ1-6; V: TRBV19; D: .; size: .; DNA: TGTGCCAGTGGCCCCCGGCCGGCCGACTCTAATTCACCCCTCCACTTT; CDR3: CASGPRPADSNSPLHF
J: TRBJ2-7; V: TRBV28; D: .; size: .; DNA: TGTGCCAGCAGTTTTATGTGGGCAGAGCAGTACTTC; CDR3: CASSFMWAEQYF
J: TRBJ1-3; V: TRBV5-4; D: TRBD1; size: .; DNA: TGTGCCAGCAGCTCGGACAGGGGGAGGACTGGAAACACCATATATTTT; CDR3: CASSSDRGRTGNTIYF
J: TRBJ2-3; V: TRBV6-2/TRBV6-3; D: .; size: .; DNA: TGTGCCAGCAGTCTCAGCGCAGATACGCAGTATTTT; CDR3: CASSLSADTQYF
J: TRBJ1-2; V: TRBV7-6; D: .; size: .; DNA: TGTGCCAGCAGCTCAACAGGGTACTATGGCTACACCTTC; CDR3: CASSSTGYYGYTF
J: TRBJ2-5; V: TRBV7-6; D: .; size: .; DNA: TGTGCCAGCAGCCGTAGCGGGACAGGGGAGACCCAGTACTTC; CDR3: CASSRSGTGETQYF
J: TRBJ1-2; V: TRBV2; D: .; size: .; DNA: TGTGCCAGCACCAGGGTCTTGGCAGGCTACACCTTC; CDR3: CASTRVLAGYTF
J: TRBJ1-1; V: TRBV28; D: TRBD1; size: .; DNA: TGTGCCAGCAGTACAGACAGGGGGCTGGGGGGCTGGGAAGCTTTCTTT; CDR3: CASSTDRGLGGWEAFF
J: TRBJ1-3; V: TRBV10-3; D: TRBD1; size: .; DNA: TGTGCCATCAGTGGCCCTTTGGGACAGAGCTCTGGAAACACCATATATTTT; CDR3: CAISGPLGQSSGNTIYF
J: TRBJ1-1; V: TRBV11-3; D: TRBD1; size: .; DNA: TGTGCCAGCCAGAGACAGGGGGACACTGAAGCTTTCTTT; CDR3: CASQRQGDTEAFF
J: TRBJ1-4; V: TRBV7-9; D: TRBD1; size: .; DNA: TGTGCCAGCAGCCCGGAGGGGACAGGTGTCGAAAAACTGTTTTTT; CDR3: CASSPEGTGVEKLFF
J: TRBJ1-2; V: TRBV19; D: .; size: once; DNA: TGTGCCAGTAGTATAGATTGGGGCAGGGATGGCTACACCTTC; CDR3: CASSIDWGRDGYTF